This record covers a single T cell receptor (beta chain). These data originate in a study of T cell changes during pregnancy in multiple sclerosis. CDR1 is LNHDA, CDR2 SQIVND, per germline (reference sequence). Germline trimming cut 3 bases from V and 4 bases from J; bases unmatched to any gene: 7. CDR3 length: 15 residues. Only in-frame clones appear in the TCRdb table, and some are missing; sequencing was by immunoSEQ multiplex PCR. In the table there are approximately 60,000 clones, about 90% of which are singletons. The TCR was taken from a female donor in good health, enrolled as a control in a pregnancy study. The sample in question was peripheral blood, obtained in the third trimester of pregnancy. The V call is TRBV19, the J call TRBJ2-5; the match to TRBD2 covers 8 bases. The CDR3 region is CASSMVLAGTETQYF. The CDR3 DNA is TGTGCCAGTAGTATGGTCCTAGCGGGTACAGAGACCCAGTACTTC.